The 27 T cell receptor beta chains below were found in one sample sequenced in a study of cytomegalovirus exposure and HLA in healthy donors. PCR was performed using 60 Vbeta and 13 Jbeta primers. Data came from immunoSEQ multiplex PCR; TCRdb stores just in-frame clones and leaves some out. Seen here are about 190,000 clones, 78% observed once, and the top ten hold under 7%. The specimen sequenced was PBMCs. The source is a woman in her twenties or thirties in good health and CMV-seropositive.

The rearrangement joins TRBV7-9 to TRBJ2-7; no firm D call. Trimming stripped 5 bases from V and 5 bases from J, with 10 bases between. The CDR3 contains 12 residues. CDR1 and CDR2 from the germline V gene are SEHNR and FQNEAQ (reference sequence). The CDR3 sequence is CASSEVRDEQYF. In DNA, the CDR3 is TGTGCCAGCAGCGAAGTTCGGGACGAGCAGTACTTC. The complete variable domain, with remaining parts taken from reference TRBV7-9 and TRBJ2-7, reads DTGVSQNPRHKITKRGQNVTFRCDPISEHNRLYWYRQTLGQGPEFLTYFQNEAQLEKSRLLSDRFSAERPKGSFSTLEIQRTEQGDSAMYLCASSEVRDEQYFGPGTRLTVT.

J is TRBJ2-5 and V is TRBV2, with 11 bases identical to TRBD2. The CDR3 is 15 amino acids. Germline CDR1 is SNHLY and CDR2 is FYNNEI. Trimming cost V 6 bases and J 2 bases; bases outside gene matches: 5. The CDR3 spells CASSSGLAEQETQYF. The CDR3 nucleotides read TGTGCCAGCAGCTCGGGACTAGCGGAACAAGAGACCCAGTACTTC.

The rearrangement uses TRBV7-8 and TRBJ2-7, with TRBD1 matching 9 bases. The junction had 10 bases not matched to a gene; V was cut back by 4 bases and J by 3 bases. Germline values: CDR1 SGHVS, CDR2 FQNEAQ. This CDR3 has 16 residues. CDR3 protein: CASSSPGQGTNYEQYF. CDR3 DNA sequence: TGTGCCAGCAGCTCGCCGGGACAGGGCACAAACTACGAGCAGTACTTC.

The chain carries TRBV6-5 and TRBJ2-5; D perhaps matches TRBD2 (6 bases). Trimming left V 4 bases short and J 3 bases short, with 15 bases between. The CDR3 is 15 amino acids. Germline CDR1 MNHEY, CDR2 SVGAGI. The CDR3 loop reads CASSSRENPEETQYF. The CDR3 nucleotides are TGTGCCAGCAGTTCCCGGGAGAACCCCGAAGAGACCCAGTACTTC.

This clone was recorded a few times. This chain uses TRBV5-5 with TRBJ1-6; 7 bases fit TRBD1. Germline values: CDR1 SGHKS, CDR2 YYEKEE (reference sequence). The CDR3 is 17 residues long. V shed 1 base and J 3 bases; nucleotides not matched to a gene: 7. CDR3 DNA: TGTGCCAGCAGCTTGACAGGGGCTACCAACTATAATTCACCCCTCCACTTT. Translating it yields CASSLTGATNYNSPLHF.

The chain combines TRBV6-1 with TRBJ1-2; TRBD1 matches at 8 bases. J lost 4 bases, V lost 3 bases, and 10 bases had no gene match. Per the germline V gene, CDR1 is MNHNS and CDR2 is SASEGT. The CDR3 consists of 16 residues. The CDR3 DNA is TGTGCCAGCAGTGATAGACAGGGGCGAGTCTTCTATGGCTACACCTTC. This translates into CASSDRQGRVFYGYTF.

This clone came up a few times. The rearrangement uses TRBV7-9 and TRBJ1-6, with D uncertain. The CDR3 is 13 amino acids. From germline, CDR1 is SEHNR and CDR2 FQNEAQ (reference sequence). Trimming removed 1 base from V and 11 bases from J, with 9 bases in between. DNA of the CDR3: TGTGCCAGCAGCTTAGGCAGTATTGCACCCCTCCACTTT. Its protein is CASSLGSIAPLHF. Supplemented by reference TRBV7-9 and TRBJ1-6, the full variable domain reads DTGVSQNPRHKITKRGQNVTFRCDPISEHNRLYWYRQTLGQGPEFLTYFQNEAQLEKSRLLSDRFSAERPKGSFSTLEIQRTEQGDSAMYLCASSLGSIAPLHFGNGTRLTVT.

This clone occurred once. V gene TRBV29-1 combines with J gene TRBJ2-3, with D unclear. Germline V gene data show CDR1 as SQVTM and CDR2 as ANQGSEA. Trimming took 4 bases from V and 2 from J, leaving 10 bases between them. The CDR3 has 13 amino acids. The CDR3 sequence is CSVVGRNTDTQYF. The DNA for the CDR3 is TGCAGCGTTGTGGGCAGAAACACAGATACGCAGTATTTT.

The chain carries TRBV4-1 and TRBJ1-5, with D tentatively TRBD1 (6 bases). With 1 base removed from V and 6 bases from J, the gap between germline ends came to 10 bases. Per the germline V gene, CDR1 is MGHRA and CDR2 is YSYEKL. This CDR3 is 14 amino acids long. CDR3 DNA sequence: TGCGCCAGCAGCCAAGTAGGGGGTAGTCAGCCCCAGCATTTT. Translated: CASSQVGGSQPQHF.

The chain carries TRBV20-1 and TRBJ2-1; no reliable D call. This CDR3 has 11 amino acids. Germline V CDR1 and CDR2: DFQATT, SNEGSKA (reference sequence). The V end lost 4 bases, the J end lost 12 bases, and 13 bases lay between the germline ends. The CDR3 DNA follows: TGCAGTGCTAAGAGCGCCAAGGTGCAGTTCTTC. Translating gives CSAKSAKVQFF.

CDR3 region: CASSREGYNEQFF. Written as DNA, the CDR3 is TGTGCCAGCAGCAGGGAGGGTTACAATGAGCAGTTCTTC. The rearrangement uses TRBV7-9 and TRBJ2-1, with 7 nucleotides matching TRBD2. CDR1 is SEHNR, CDR2 FQNEAQ, per germline (reference sequence). Germline trimming cut 5 bases from V and 4 bases from J; bases unmatched to any gene: 2. This CDR3 is built from 13 residues. Drawing the rest from reference TRBV7-9 and TRBJ2-1, the complete variable domain is DTGVSQNPRHKITKRGQNVTFRCDPISEHNRLYWYRQTLGQGPEFLTYFQNEAQLEKSRLLSDRFSAERPKGSFSTLEIQRTEQGDSAMYLCASSREGYNEQFFGPGTRLTVL.

CDR3 nucleotide sequence: TGTGCCAGCAGCTCAGTTCGCGGGGACAGCGAAGCTTTCTTT. Translated: CASSSVRGDSEAFF. The rearrangement uses TRBV7-6 and TRBJ1-1, with 7 bases fitting TRBD1. This CDR3 is 14 amino acids long. V dropped 4 bases and J dropped 8; count of bases not matched to a gene: 10. Germline V gene lookup returns CDR1 SGHVS and CDR2 FNYEAQ.

The J gene is TRBJ2-7, the V gene TRBV27; the D gene is possibly TRBD1 (5 bases). The CDR3 runs 12 residues. In germline, CDR1 is MNHEY, CDR2 SMNVEV (reference sequence). Trimming stripped 6 bases from V and 3 bases from J, with 9 bases between. CDR3 in DNA: TGTGCCAGCAGGGGGCCGTACTACGAGCAGTACTTC. This codes for CASRGPYYEQYF.

V and J are TRBV6-1 and TRBJ2-1; D call uncertain. The CDR3 has 15 residues. V gave up 4 bases and J gave up 5 bases, with 15 bases separating them. Germline V gives CDR1 MNHNS, CDR2 SASEGT. CDR3 amino acids: CASSAGYSADNEQFF. The DNA of the CDR3 is TGTGCCAGCAGTGCAGGCTACTCCGCCGACAATGAGCAGTTCTTC.

The chain employs TRBV10-3 and TRBJ1-1; D is perhaps TRBD1 (6 bases). The CDR3 consists of 14 residues. The V and J ends lost 6 bases and 3 bases respectively, with 14 bases between them. From germline, CDR1 is ENHRY and CDR2 SYGVKD. Here the CDR3 reads CAIRPGKGDTEAFF. For the CDR3, the DNA is TGTGCCATCAGGCCGGGGAAGGGGGACACTGAAGCTTTCTTT.

The rearrangement joins TRBV27 to TRBJ1-1; D gene ambiguous. CDR1 is MNHEY, CDR2 SMNVEV, per germline (reference sequence). Trimming shortened V by 5 bases and J by 3 bases, and 19 bases separated the two germline ends. The CDR3 consists of 16 residues. CDR3 bases: TGTGCCAGCAGTCCCTCAAAGCGGGGAGGATACACTGAAGCTTTCTTT. Translating gives CASSPSKRGGYTEAFF.

For this clone: Different DNA sequences within this sample yield the same CDR3. The gene calls are TRBV7-9 and TRBJ2-7, with 12 nucleotides matching TRBD1. Trimming at V came to 5 bases and at J to 4 bases, leaving 3 bases not matched to a gene. CDR3 length: 14 amino acids. Germline-derived CDR1 and CDR2 are SEHNR and FQNEAQ (reference sequence). In DNA form, the CDR3 reads TGTGCCAGCAGCCAGGGACAGGGGGCTTACGAGCAGTACTTC. It yields the protein CASSQGQGAYEQYF.

This rearrangement joins TRBV5-1 to TRBJ2-7, with 10 bases identical to TRBD2. CDR1 is SGHRS and CDR2 is YFSETQ in the germline V gene. The CDR3 runs 15 residues. Trimming took 4 bases from V and 2 from J; bases not matched to a gene: 6. CDR3 nucleotide sequence: TGCGCCAGCAGCAGAGGACTAGCGGTTGCCTACGAGCAGTACTTC. Translating it yields CASSRGLAVAYEQYF.

In its sample, this clone was seen a few times. The chain is built from TRBV5-4 and TRBJ2-1; a weak D match, TRBD2 (7 bases). The CDR3 is 13 residues long. Trimming removed 1 base at V and 9 bases at J, with 11 bases between. Germline lookup yields CDR1 SGHNT and CDR2 YYREEE (reference sequence). CDR3 sequence reads: CASSLPRGPEQFF. CDR3 coding DNA: TGTGCCAGCAGCTTGCCGCGGGGGCCTGAGCAGTTCTTC.

J is TRBJ2-1 and V is TRBV5-6; TRBD2 might be the D (6 bases). The V gene lost 4 bases and the J gene lost 6 bases, with 23 bases spanning the gap. Germline CDR1 reads SGHDT; CDR2 reads YYEEEE. The CDR3 is 17 residues long. The CDR3 DNA sequence: TGTGCCAGCAGCGCTGAGATTGAGGATTTGGGGGGCAATGAGCAGTTCTTC. It specifies CASSAEIEDLGGNEQFF.

This chain joins TRBV7-9 and TRBJ1-1; D not certain. Trimming pared 2 bases from V and 8 bases from J, leaving 9 bases between. Germline V gene data show CDR1 as SEHNR and CDR2 as FQNEAQ (reference sequence). The CDR3 is 12 amino acids. The CDR3 sequence: CASSLFETEAFF. Here the CDR3 DNA reads TGTGCCAGCAGCTTATTTGAGACAGAAGCTTTCTTT.

The chain is built from TRBV9 and TRBJ2-1, with D tentatively TRBD1 (6 bases). Per the germline V gene, CDR1 is SGDLS and CDR2 is YYNGEE. The CDR3 sequence is 14 residues long. Trimming removed 2 bases at V and 8 bases at J, with 14 bases between. Here the CDR3 reads CASSVQGIRDEQFF. CDR3 DNA sequence: TGTGCCAGCAGCGTTCAGGGGATTCGGGATGAGCAGTTCTTC.

This clone showed up just a few times. The genes are TRBV10-3 and TRBJ1-4; no definite D call. Germline CDR1 ENHRY, CDR2 SYGVKD. Between the trimmed V and J ends, which lost 3 bases and 8 bases, there was a span of 13 bases. CDR3 length equals 14 residues. In nucleotides, the CDR3 is TGTGCCATCAGTGAAAATGGAGGAGAAGAAAAACTGTTTTTT. This gives the protein CAISENGGEEKLFF.

The chain is built from TRBV5-4 and TRBJ1-4, with D perhaps matching TRBD1 (6 bases). V was trimmed by 0 bases and J by 14 bases, leaving 11 bases between them. The length of the CDR3 is 12 residues. Per the germline V gene, CDR1 is SGHNT and CDR2 is YYREEE (reference sequence). The CDR3 coding sequence is TGTGCCAGCAGCTTGGATCAGGGGCGGCTGTTTTTT. Its protein is CASSLDQGRLFF. The full variable domain, completed using reference TRBV5-4 and TRBJ1-4, is ETGVTQSPTHLIKTRGQQVTLRCSSQSGHNTVSWYQQALGQGPQFIFQYYREEENGRGNFPPRFSGLQFPNYSSELNVNALELDDSALYLCASSLDQGRLFFGSGTQLSVL.

The chain has TRBV7-9 and TRBJ2-1; TRBD2 aligns across 12 bases. From germline, CDR1 is SEHNR and CDR2 FQNEAQ (reference sequence). V was pared by 6 bases and J by 9 bases, with 6 bases of the junction left unmatched. CDR3 length: 14 amino acids. The CDR3: CASSPSGGGGEQFF. The CDR3 nucleotides are TGTGCCAGCAGTCCTAGCGGGGGGGGCGGTGAGCAGTTCTTC.

The V gene is TRBV10-1, the J gene TRBJ2-2; possibly TRBD2 for D (6 bases). The CDR3 is 14 residues long. Germline V gene sequence: CDR1 WNHNN, CDR2 SYGVQD (reference sequence). V lost 6 bases, J lost 3 bases, and 11 bases lay in between. The CDR3 loop reads CASRISGDTGELFF. CDR3 DNA sequence: TGCGCCAGCAGAATTAGCGGAGACACCGGGGAGCTGTTTTTT.

The chain couples TRBV5-1 to TRBJ1-3; TRBD1 aligns across 9 bases. The CDR3 covers 14 residues. Germline assignment: CDR1 SGHRS and CDR2 YFSETQ. With V trimmed by 4 bases and J by 7 bases, 6 bases remained unmatched. CDR3 loop: CASSPGQGTNTIYF. CDR3 nucleotide sequence: TGCGCCAGCAGCCCGGGACAGGGTACGAACACCATATATTTT.